This entry lists 32 T cell receptor beta chains sequenced from one sample in a study of T cell responses to AZD1222 COVID-19 vaccine. Clones were read by immunoSEQ multiplex PCR, and TCRdb kept only the in-frame ones, dropping some. This sample has 100,000 to 150,000 clones, with around 83% found just once. The material was peripheral blood, obtained 28 days after the second AZD1222 dose. Receptors originate from an adult who received the AZD1222 COVID-19 vaccine.

The gene calls are TRBV7-9 and TRBJ1-1; D is ambiguous. The V end lost 5 bases, the J end lost 1 base, and 8 bases lay between the germline ends. The CDR3 extends over 13 amino acids. The germline V gene has CDR1 SEHNR and CDR2 FQNEAQ (reference sequence). CDR3 sequence: CASSLVPNTEAFF. The CDR3 nucleotides are TGTGCCAGCAGCCTGGTCCCGAACACTGAAGCTTTCTTT. The full variable domain, completed using reference TRBV7-9 and TRBJ1-1, is DTGVSQNPRHKITKRGQNVTFRCDPISEHNRLYWYRQTLGQGPEFLTYFQNEAQLEKSRLLSDRFSAERPKGSFSTLEIQRTEQGDSAMYLCASSLVPNTEAFFGQGTRLTVV.

The CDR3 DNA sequence: TGTGCCAGCAGCACCCCAAACACTGAAGCTTTCTTT. It is translated as CASSTPNTEAFF. The chain joins TRBV7-9 to TRBJ1-1, with D unresolved. Germline lookup yields CDR1 SEHNR and CDR2 FQNEAQ (reference sequence). This CDR3 has 12 residues. Deletions cut 5 bases from V and 2 bases from J, with 6 bases between.

This chain connects TRBV20-1 to TRBJ2-3; a possible D gene is TRBD2 (5 bases). Trimming shortened V by 6 bases and J by 3 bases, and 22 bases separated the two germline ends. There are 16 residues in the CDR3. CDR1 is DFQATT, CDR2 SNEGSKA, per germline (reference sequence). Here the CDR3 DNA reads TGCAGTGCCAGTGAACAGACCGCCCCGGGGACAGATACGCAGTATTTT. It codes for CSASEQTAPGTDTQYF.

The chain recombines TRBV6-5 with TRBJ1-1; maybe TRBD1 (6 bases). V lost 7 bases and J lost 5, with 14 bases in between. Germline V CDR1 and CDR2: MNHEY, SVGAGI. The CDR3 is 13 residues long. The CDR3 sequence: CASNQKGGTEAFF. CDR3 bases: TGTGCCAGCAACCAAAAGGGGGGGACTGAAGCTTTCTTT.

This chain uses TRBV28 with TRBJ1-2; D is possibly TRBD1 (5 bases). The CDR3 sequence is 15 residues long. Trimming removed 4 bases at V and 2 bases at J, with 14 bases between. CDR1 MDHEN and CDR2 SYDVKM come from the germline V gene. CDR3 nucleotide sequence: TGTGCCAGCAGTTCCCTCGGGGGAAAAAACTATGGCTACACCTTC. Translating it yields CASSSLGGKNYGYTF.

This chain connects TRBV19 to TRBJ2-3; 9 bases agree with TRBD2. Germline V CDR1 and CDR2: LNHDA, SQIVND (reference sequence). With V trimmed by 0 bases and J by 1 base, 5 bases remained unmatched. CDR3 length equals 17 residues. The CDR3 bases are TGTGCCAGTAGTATAGAGTTGCGGGGGGGCCGCACAGATACGCAGTATTTT. As protein: CASSIELRGGRTDTQYF.

CDR3 sequence: CAIREGAEETQYF. The CDR3 bases are TGTGCCATCAGGGAAGGGGCGGAAGAGACCCAGTACTTC. The chain carries TRBV10-3 and TRBJ2-5, with a weak D call TRBD1 (5 bases). Trimming stripped 6 bases from V and 3 bases from J, with 11 bases between. The CDR3 contains 13 residues. The germline V gene has CDR1 ENHRY and CDR2 SYGVKD.

The chain combines TRBV10-3 with TRBJ1-2; TRBD1 might be the D (5 bases). CDR3 size: 15 residues. V lost 3 bases, J lost 5 bases, and 16 bases lay in between. CDR1 and CDR2 (germline): ENHRY, SYGVKD. The CDR3 is CAISDPRDGPYGYTF. The DNA of the CDR3 is TGTGCCATCAGTGACCCTCGGGACGGACCTTATGGCTACACCTTC.

CDR3 nucleotides: TGTGCCAGCAGACCAGGGTCTAAGGGAGTCGATGAGCAGTTCTTC. This sequence encodes CASRPGSKGVDEQFF. The chain recombines TRBV6-6 with TRBJ2-1; D is possibly TRBD1 or TRBD2 (5 bases each). Trimming cost V 6 bases and J 8 bases, with 20 bases left between them. Germline CDR1 and CDR2: MNHNY and SVGAGI (reference sequence). The CDR3 is 15 amino acids.

The chain has TRBV6-5 and TRBJ2-5; the D is unclear. The V gene's germline CDR1 is MNHEY and CDR2 SVGAGI. The V end lost 2 bases, the J end lost 4 bases, and 14 bases lay between the germline ends. The CDR3 totals 15 residues. In DNA, the CDR3 is TGTGCCAGCAGTTACACGGTTGGGGTAGGAGAGACCCAGTACTTC. Amino acids: CASSYTVGVGETQYF.

This rearrangement joins TRBV5-1 to TRBJ1-1; D perhaps matches TRBD1 (5 bases). Germline V lookup: CDR1 SGHRS, CDR2 YFSETQ. V dropped 3 bases and J dropped 3 bases, with 12 bases sitting between them. The CDR3 is made up of 14 amino acids. The CDR3 protein is CASSSDTGDTEAFF. In nucleotides, the CDR3 is TGCGCCAGCAGCTCGGACACGGGGGACACTGAAGCTTTCTTT.

The chain couples TRBV6-2 or TRBV6-3 to TRBJ2-7; no reliable D call. The CDR3 covers 13 residues. Germline V CDR1 and CDR2: MNHEY, SVGEGT. V lost 6 bases, J lost 3 bases, and 12 bases lay in between. The CDR3 loop is CASSQVRVYEQYF. The CDR3 nucleotides read TGTGCCAGCAGCCAGGTTCGGGTCTACGAGCAGTACTTC.

The gene calls are TRBV19 and TRBJ1-5, with D unresolved. The germline gives CDR1 LNHDA, CDR2 SQIVND (reference sequence). V gave up 3 bases and J gave up 5 bases, with 8 bases separating them. The CDR3 spans 13 residues. The CDR3 region is CASSIERDQPQHF. The CDR3 DNA sequence: TGTGCCAGTAGTATTGAAAGGGATCAGCCCCAGCATTTT.

This clone occurred once. The gene calls are TRBV24-1 and TRBJ2-7; unclear D gene. Germline CDR1 and CDR2: KGHDR and SFDVKD. This CDR3 spans 14 amino acids. The V gene lost 5 bases and the J gene lost 6 bases, with 16 bases spanning the gap. The CDR3 is CATSAPGSDAEQYF. As DNA, the CDR3 is TGTGCCACCAGTGCCCCTGGGTCAGACGCCGAGCAGTACTTC.

This chain uses TRBV30 with TRBJ1-4; D remains unclear. V was cut by 2 bases and J by 10 bases, with 11 bases left in between. The length of the CDR3 is 12 residues. Germline V gives CDR1 GTSNPN, CDR2 SVGIG (reference sequence). CDR3 DNA: TGTGCCTGGAGTCCTTTTGTTGGAAAACTGTTTTTT. Protein product: CAWSPFVGKLFF.

This chain connects TRBV4-1 to TRBJ1-2; unclear D gene. Trimming stripped 0 bases from V and 8 bases from J, with 16 bases between. In germline, CDR1 is MGHRA, CDR2 YSYEKL. The CDR3 length is 15 residues. CDR3 in DNA: TGCGCCAGCAGCCAAGATGATTCGCCCTGGAGGGGCTACACCTTC. It codes for CASSQDDSPWRGYTF.

The chain couples TRBV7-8 to TRBJ1-4; weak D call: TRBD1 (5 bases). V was shortened by 1 base and J by 3 bases, with 9 bases between the two germline ends. The CDR3 has 15 amino acids. Germline-derived CDR1 and CDR2 are SGHVS and FQNEAQ. In DNA form, the CDR3 reads TGTGCCAGCAGCTTAGTGGGGGAATCTAATGAAAAACTGTTTTTT. As protein: CASSLVGESNEKLFF.

The CDR3 DNA reads as TGTGCCAGCAGCTTGACCGGGAACGGTGAGCAGTTCTTC. This translates into CASSLTGNGEQFF. J is TRBJ2-1 and V is TRBV7-3; D might be TRBD2 (5 bases). Trimming took 3 bases from V and 9 from J, leaving 12 bases between them. CDR3 size: 13 residues. Germline V gene sequence: CDR1 SGHTA, CDR2 FQGTGA.

Written as DNA, the CDR3 is TGTGCCACCAGCAGAGATCAAGGGGGGTGGCAGTTCTTC. It encodes CATSRDQGGWQFF. The chain carries TRBV15 and TRBJ2-1, with D perhaps being TRBD1 or TRBD2 (6 bases each). The germline V gene encodes CDR1 LNHNV and CDR2 YYDKDF (reference sequence). The CDR3 sequence is 13 residues long. Trimming left V 0 bases short and J 12 bases short, with 12 bases between.

The J gene is TRBJ2-7, the V gene TRBV7-9, with D perhaps matching TRBD1 (6 bases). Trimming cost V 4 bases and J 1 base, with 17 bases left between them. The CDR3 spans 16 residues. Germline V lookup: CDR1 SEHNR, CDR2 FQNEAQ (reference sequence). This chain's CDR3 is CASSSPPRGYSYEQYF. CDR3 sequence (DNA): TGTGCCAGCAGCTCTCCCCCCAGGGGTTATTCCTACGAGCAGTACTTC.

This clone was found once. V usage is TRBV29-1 and J usage is TRBJ2-7; 12 nucleotides line up with TRBD1. The CDR3 extends over 14 amino acids. V trimming: 3 bases; J trimming: 10 bases; junction bases outside the gene matches: 10. In germline, CDR1 is SQVTM, CDR2 ANQGSEA. CDR3 sequence reads: CSVEASGTGGKQYF. DNA for the CDR3: TGCAGCGTTGAGGCTTCCGGGACAGGGGGCAAACAGTACTTC.

The chain recombines TRBV3-1 (or the pseudogene TRBV3-2) with TRBJ1-2; the match to TRBD1 covers 9 bases. Trimming cost V 4 bases and J 4 bases; bases outside gene matches: 10. Germline-derived CDR1 and CDR2 are LGHDT and YNNKEL (reference sequence). This CDR3 is 16 amino acids long. The CDR3 DNA reads as TGTGCCAGCAGCCGAACCGGGACAGGGATTTTCTATGGCTACACCTTC. Its protein product is CASSRTGTGIFYGYTF.

V is TRBV15 and J is TRBJ1-4; D is unclear. This CDR3 region has 18 residues. The V gene lost 2 bases and the J gene lost 0 bases, with 16 bases spanning the gap. CDR1 is LNHNV, CDR2 YYDKDF, per germline (reference sequence). CDR3 DNA: TGTGCCACCAGCAGACAATTAACCTCTTCCGCAACTAATGAAAAACTGTTTTTT. This codes for CATSRQLTSSATNEKLFF.

V and J are TRBV7-3 and TRBJ2-6; no reliable D call. CDR1 SGHTA and CDR2 FQGTGA come from the germline V gene. The ends were cut back, 0 bases at V and 0 bases at J, with 6 bases in the middle. The CDR3 covers 16 residues. The CDR3 DNA is TGTGCCAGCAGCTTAACGAGAGACTCTGGGGCCAACGTCCTGACTTTC. Protein sequence: CASSLTRDSGANVLTF.

This sequence joins TRBV2 and TRBJ1-2; 9 bases align to TRBD1. CDR1 and CDR2 from the germline V gene are SNHLY and FYNNEI. The CDR3 length is 12 residues. The V gene end was trimmed by 6 bases and the J gene end by 8 bases; junction bases not matched to a gene: 4. Here the CDR3 reads CASSGTGMGYTF. The CDR3 DNA reads as TGTGCCAGCAGCGGGACAGGGATGGGCTACACCTTC.

The genes are TRBV10-3 and TRBJ2-3; 11 bases match TRBD2. The CDR3 covers 16 residues. The germline V gene encodes CDR1 ENHRY and CDR2 SYGVKD. The junction had 4 bases not matched to a gene; V was cut back by 5 bases and J by 0 bases. DNA of the CDR3: TGTGCCATCAGTTCGGGACTAGCGGCTAGCACAGATACGCAGTATTTT. The encoded protein is CAISSGLAASTDTQYF.

This clone was seen just once. The chain is built from TRBV7-9 and TRBJ2-7, with D perhaps TRBD2 (6 bases). The CDR3 length is 11 residues. CDR1 and CDR2 (germline): SEHNR, FQNEAQ (reference sequence). Trimming stripped 11 bases from V and 5 bases from J, with 13 bases between. CDR3 DNA sequence: TGTGCCCTGGGGGGAGCCCACGAGCAGTACTTC. Residues: CALGGAHEQYF.

The CDR3 is CASSLSGSPFPETQYF. In nucleotides, the CDR3 is TGCGCCAGCAGCTTGTCCGGGTCGCCTTTTCCCGAGACCCAGTACTTC. The rearrangement links TRBV5-1 to TRBJ2-5; D not certain. V was cut by 1 base and J by 5 bases, with 18 bases left in between. The CDR3 extends over 16 amino acids. The germline CDR1 and CDR2 sequences are SGHRS and YFSETQ. The whole variable domain, remainder taken from reference TRBV5-1 and TRBJ2-5, is KAGVTQTPRYLIKTRGQQVTLSCSPISGHRSVSWYQQTPGQGLQFLFEYFSETQRNKGNFPGRFSGRQFSNSRSEMNVSTLELGDSALYLCASSLSGSPFPETQYFGPGTRLLVL.

The table lists this clone with a few counts. The chain combines TRBV27 with TRBJ2-3, with 14 bases identical to TRBD2. CDR3 length: 16 residues. CDR1 is MNHEY, CDR2 SMNVEV, per germline (reference sequence). With 6 bases clipped from V and 0 bases from J, the junction kept 2 bases outside the gene matches. The CDR3 region is CASRGLAGASTDTQYF. CDR3 coding DNA: TGTGCCAGCAGGGGACTAGCGGGAGCTAGCACAGATACGCAGTATTTT.

The chain recombines TRBV7-2 with TRBJ2-7; 12 bases agree with TRBD1. CDR1 SGHTA and CDR2 FQGNSA come from the germline V gene. V trimming: 1 base; J trimming: 6 bases; junction bases outside the gene matches: 13. CDR3 length: 18 residues. CDR3 sequence (DNA): TGTGCCAGCAGCTTAGGCTCAGTGATTGCGGGACAGGGGGCCGAGCAGTACTTC. This encodes CASSLGSVIAGQGAEQYF. Variable domain in full (rest from reference TRBV7-2 and TRBJ2-7): GAGVSQSPSNKVTEKGKDVELRCDPISGHTALYWYRQSLGQGLEFLIYFQGNSAPDKSGLPSDRFSAERTGGSVSTLTIQRTQQEDSAVYLCASSLGSVIAGQGAEQYFGPGTRLTVT.

This chain uses TRBV7-8 with TRBJ1-5, with D possibly being TRBD1 (5 bases). Between the trimmed V and J ends, which lost 0 bases and 6 bases, there was a span of 9 bases. In germline, CDR1 is SGHVS, CDR2 FQNEAQ. This CDR3 region has 14 residues. The CDR3 DNA sequence: TGTGCCAGCAGCTTAGCGGGGGGAGCTCAGCCCCAGCATTTT. Translating gives CASSLAGGAQPQHF. The variable domain in full, with the rest retrieved from reference TRBV7-8 and TRBJ1-5, is GAGVSQSPRYKVAKRGQDVALRCDPISGHVSLFWYQQALGQGPEFLTYFQNEAQLDKSGLPSDRFFAERPEGSVSTLKIQRTQQEDSAVYLCASSLAGGAQPQHFGDGTRLSIL.

The chain recombines TRBV6-5 with TRBJ2-3, with 8 bases matching TRBD2. V dropped 6 bases and J dropped 6; count of bases not matched to a gene: 11. The CDR3 is made up of 15 amino acids. CDR1 is MNHEY and CDR2 is SVGAGI in the germline V gene. The CDR3 loop reads CASSAHLRGADTQYF. Here the CDR3 DNA reads TGTGCCAGCAGCGCCCATCTGCGGGGGGCTGATACGCAGTATTTT.